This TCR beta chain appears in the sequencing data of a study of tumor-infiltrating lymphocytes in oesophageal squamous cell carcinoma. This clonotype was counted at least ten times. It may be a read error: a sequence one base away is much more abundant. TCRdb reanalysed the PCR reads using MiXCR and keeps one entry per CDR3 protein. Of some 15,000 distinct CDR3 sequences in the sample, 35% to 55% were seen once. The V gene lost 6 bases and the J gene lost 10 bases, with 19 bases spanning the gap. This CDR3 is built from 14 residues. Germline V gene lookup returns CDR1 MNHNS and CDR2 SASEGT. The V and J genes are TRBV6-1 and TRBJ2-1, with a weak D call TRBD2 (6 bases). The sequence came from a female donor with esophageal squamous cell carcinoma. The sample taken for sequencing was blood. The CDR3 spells CASRATGLEGEQFF. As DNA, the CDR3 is TGTGCCAGCAGGGCGACGGGGCTGGAGGGCGAGCAGTTCTTC.